Presented here are 14 T cell receptor beta chains from one specimen sequenced in a study of T cells expressing NK-cell markers. Following a re-call of the 5' RACE reads, TCRdb has one entry per CDR3 protein and lacks DNA. This listing includes fewer than 400,000 distinct CDR3 sequences. The sequenced material came from blood T cells: a sorted CD56 or NKG2C T cell subset, CD4+ or CD8+ T cells, or bulk PBMC T cells (not recorded which). The receptors were sampled from a man aged 18-70 years in good health.

The rearrangement links TRBV5-1 to TRBJ1-4. CDR1 is SGHRS and CDR2 is YFSETQ in the germline V gene. The CDR3 covers 15 residues. CDR3 sequence reads: CASSLEGPGSEKLFF.

The genes are TRBV5-5 and TRBJ2-3; TCRdb's assignment of TRBD2 cannot be checked, as there is no DNA. The CDR3 is 15 amino acids. Germline V gene sequence: CDR1 SGHKS, CDR2 YYEKEE (reference sequence). The CDR3 loop is CASRPGGGSTDTQYF.

V is TRBV12-3 or TRBV12-4 and J is TRBJ2-4; the D call from TCRdb, TRBD1, cannot be confirmed without DNA. The CDR3 has 14 amino acids. CDR3 protein: CASSEWDRGNIQYF.

This chain joins TRBV18 and TRBJ2-2; without DNA, the TCRdb call of TRBD1 cannot be checked. Germline assignment: CDR1 KGHSH and CDR2 LQKENI. The CDR3 contains 16 residues. The CDR3 protein is CASSPPGTLVTGELFF.

This chain uses TRBV7-9 with TRBJ2-5; TCRdb's D gene call, TRBD1, goes unchecked for lack of DNA. The germline gives CDR1 SEHNR, CDR2 FQNEAQ (reference sequence). This CDR3 region has 17 residues. The CDR3 region is CASSLAWDRGQRETQYF.

The chain recombines TRBV19 with TRBJ1-4; the TCRdb call, TRBD1, lacks DNA for checking. Germline V gene sequence: CDR1 LNHDA, CDR2 SQIVND (reference sequence). The CDR3 runs to 15 residues. The CDR3 region is CASSIGPTGSEKLFF. The full variable domain, its missing parts supplied by reference TRBV19 and TRBJ1-4, is DGGITQSPKYLFRKEGQNVTLSCEQNLNHDAMYWYRQDPGQGLRLIYYSQIVNDFQKGDIAEGYSVSREKKESFPLTVTSAQKNPTAFYLCASSIGPTGSEKLFFGSGTQLSVL.

The V gene is TRBV4-2, the J gene TRBJ2-3; TCRdb picks TRBD2, but there is no DNA to check that call. This CDR3 region has 16 residues. CDR1 LGHNA and CDR2 YNFKEQ come from the germline V gene. The CDR3 region is CASSRGLSGGSDTQYF.

V usage is TRBV19 and J usage is TRBJ2-2; TCRdb proposes TRBD2, but this gene call is untestable without DNA. Germline lookup yields CDR1 LNHDA and CDR2 SQIVND (reference sequence). The CDR3 runs 16 residues. CDR3 sequence reads: CASSKLAGSNTGELFF.

The chain combines TRBV5-1 with TRBJ1-6; as DNA is missing, the TRBD1 call by TCRdb cannot be tested. The CDR3 has 13 residues. CDR1 is SGHRS, CDR2 YFSETQ, per germline. The CDR3 sequence is CASGPGGRSPLHF.

The genes are TRBV27 and TRBJ1-6. Germline V gene sequence: CDR1 MNHEY, CDR2 SMNVEV (reference sequence). CDR3 length: 17 residues. The CDR3 loop reads CASSLSDTRSYNSPLHF.

V gene TRBV29-1 combines with J gene TRBJ2-3; absent DNA, TCRdb's TRBD1 call cannot be checked. Germline lookup yields CDR1 SQVTM and CDR2 ANQGSEA. The CDR3 spans 11 residues. CDR3 region: CSPRRTDTQYF.

V usage is TRBV7-3 and J usage is TRBJ1-1; as DNA is missing, the TRBD1 call by TCRdb cannot be tested. Germline CDR1 is SGHTA and CDR2 is FQGTGA. The length of the CDR3 is 16 residues. CDR3 residues: CASSFITGGRGTEAFF. The full variable domain, completed using reference TRBV7-3 and TRBJ1-1, is GAGVSQTPSNKVTEKGKYVELRCDPISGHTALYWYRQSLGQGPEFLIYFQGTGAADDSGLPNDRFFAVRPEGSVSTLKIQRTERGDSAVYLCASSFITGGRGTEAFFGQGTRLTVV.

The rearrangement joins TRBV12-3 or TRBV12-4 to TRBJ2-3; checking the TCRdb D call of TRBD1 is not possible without DNA. The CDR3 length is 12 residues. CDR3 in amino acids: CASSPGIDTQYF.

The chain is built from TRBV2 and TRBJ1-5; TCRdb indicates TRBD1, and absent DNA this call remains unverified. The CDR3 runs to 16 residues. CDR1 SNHLY and CDR2 FYNNEI come from the germline V gene. CDR3 loop: CASSRTGAGGGQPQHF.